Sequencing of this TCR beta chain was carried out in a study of blood T cell repertoires in COVID-19. Whole-study context: T cells, B-cell-depleted T cells, or PBMCs provided the cDNA or gDNA that served as material.

Libraries were prepared by immunoSEQ multiplex PCR; TCRdb keeps only in-frame clonotypes and omits some of them. This sample carries around 180,000 clones, 60% to 80% of them seen once, and the ten largest clones take around a sixth. Per germline, CDR1 MNHEY and CDR2 SMNVEV (reference sequence). The CDR3 is 16 amino acids. V lost 5 bases, J lost 5 bases, and 13 bases stayed unmatched. This clone has only one observation. The chain combines TRBV27 with TRBJ2-3, with 7 positions matching TRBD2. The TCR comes from a man aged 55 to 69 with active or convalescent COVID-19. The sequencing input was peripheral blood. CDR3 sequence: CASSLRRGGSGDTQYF. Here the CDR3 DNA reads TGTGCCAGCAGTCTACGTCGGGGAGGGAGCGGAGATACGCAGTATTTT.